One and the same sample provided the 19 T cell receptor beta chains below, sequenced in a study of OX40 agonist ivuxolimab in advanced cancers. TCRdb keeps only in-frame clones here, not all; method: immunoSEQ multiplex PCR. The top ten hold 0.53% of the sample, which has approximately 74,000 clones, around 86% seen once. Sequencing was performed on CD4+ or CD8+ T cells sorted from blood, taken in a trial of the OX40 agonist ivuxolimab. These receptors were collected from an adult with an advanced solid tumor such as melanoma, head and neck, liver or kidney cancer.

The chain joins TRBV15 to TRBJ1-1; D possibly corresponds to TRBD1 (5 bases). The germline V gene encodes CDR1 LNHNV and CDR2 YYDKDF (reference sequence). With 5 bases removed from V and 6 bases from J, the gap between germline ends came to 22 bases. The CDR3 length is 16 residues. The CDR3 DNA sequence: TGTGCCACCAGCGGCCGGGGACGTCCCACTTATTCTGAAGCTTTCTTT. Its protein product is CATSGRGRPTYSEAFF.

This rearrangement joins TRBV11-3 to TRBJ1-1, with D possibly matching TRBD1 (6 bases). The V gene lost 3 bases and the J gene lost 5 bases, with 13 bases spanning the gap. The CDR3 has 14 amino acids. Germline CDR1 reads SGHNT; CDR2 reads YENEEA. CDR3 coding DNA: TGTGCCAGCAGCTTCGGAGGGGGTAAGACTGAAGCTTTCTTT. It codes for CASSFGGGKTEAFF.

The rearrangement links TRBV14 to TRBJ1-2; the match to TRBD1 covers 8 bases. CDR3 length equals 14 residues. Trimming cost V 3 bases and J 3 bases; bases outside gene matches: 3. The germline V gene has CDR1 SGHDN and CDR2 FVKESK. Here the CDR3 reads CASSHLDRDYGYTF. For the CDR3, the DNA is TGTGCCAGCAGCCACCTGGACAGGGACTATGGCTACACCTTC.

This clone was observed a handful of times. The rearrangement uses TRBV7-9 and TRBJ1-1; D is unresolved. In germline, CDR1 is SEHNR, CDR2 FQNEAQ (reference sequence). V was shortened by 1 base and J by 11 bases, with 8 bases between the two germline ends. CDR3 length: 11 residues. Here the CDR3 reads CASSLGEVAFF. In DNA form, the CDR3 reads TGTGCCAGCAGCTTAGGGGAAGTGGCTTTCTTT. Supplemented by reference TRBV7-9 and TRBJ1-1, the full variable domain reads DTGVSQNPRHKITKRGQNVTFRCDPISEHNRLYWYRQTLGQGPEFLTYFQNEAQLEKSRLLSDRFSAERPKGSFSTLEIQRTEQGDSAMYLCASSLGEVAFFGQGTRLTVV.

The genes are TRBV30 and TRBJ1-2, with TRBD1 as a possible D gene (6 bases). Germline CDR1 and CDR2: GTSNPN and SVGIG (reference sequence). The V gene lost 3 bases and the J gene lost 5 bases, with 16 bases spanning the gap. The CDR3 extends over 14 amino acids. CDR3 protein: CAWRMAGGPYGYTF. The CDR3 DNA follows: TGTGCCTGGAGAATGGCGGGGGGGCCGTATGGCTACACCTTC.

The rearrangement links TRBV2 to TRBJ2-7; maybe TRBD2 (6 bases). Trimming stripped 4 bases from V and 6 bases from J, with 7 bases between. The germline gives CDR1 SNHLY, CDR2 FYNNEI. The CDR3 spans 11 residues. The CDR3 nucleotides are TGTGCCAGCAGTGTGGGAGGCGAGCAGTACTTC. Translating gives CASSVGGEQYF.

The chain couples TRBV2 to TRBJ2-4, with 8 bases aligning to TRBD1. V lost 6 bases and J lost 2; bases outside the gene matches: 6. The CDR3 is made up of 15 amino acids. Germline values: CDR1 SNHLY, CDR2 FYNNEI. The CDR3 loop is CASSGQGVTKNIQYF. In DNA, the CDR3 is TGTGCCAGCAGCGGACAGGGAGTGACCAAAAACATTCAGTACTTC.

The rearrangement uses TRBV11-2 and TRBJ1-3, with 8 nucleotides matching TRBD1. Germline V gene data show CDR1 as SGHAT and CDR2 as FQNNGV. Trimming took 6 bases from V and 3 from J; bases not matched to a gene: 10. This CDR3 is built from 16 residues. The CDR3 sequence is CASRQGTGGRGNTIYF. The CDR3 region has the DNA TGTGCCAGCAGACAGGGGACAGGAGGCCGTGGAAACACCATATATTTT. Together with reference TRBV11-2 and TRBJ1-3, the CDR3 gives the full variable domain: EAGVAQSPRYKIIEKRQSVAFWCNPISGHATLYWYQQILGQGPKLLIQFQNNGVVDDSQLPKDRFSAERLKGVDSTLKIQPAKLEDSAVYLCASRQGTGGRGNTIYFGEGSWLTVV.

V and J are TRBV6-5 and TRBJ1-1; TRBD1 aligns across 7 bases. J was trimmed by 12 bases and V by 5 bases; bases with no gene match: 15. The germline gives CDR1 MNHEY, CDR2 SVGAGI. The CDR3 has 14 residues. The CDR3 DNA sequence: TGTGCCAGCAGTCCTCTCTGGGACAGTTTGAAAACTTTCTTT. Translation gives CASSPLWDSLKTFF.

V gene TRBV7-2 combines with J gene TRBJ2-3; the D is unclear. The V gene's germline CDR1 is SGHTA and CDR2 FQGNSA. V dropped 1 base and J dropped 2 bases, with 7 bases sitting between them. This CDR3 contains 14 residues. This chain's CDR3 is CASSLGLFTDTQYF. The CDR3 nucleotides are TGTGCCAGCAGCTTAGGCCTCTTCACAGATACGCAGTATTTT.

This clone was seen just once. The DNA of the CDR3 is TGTGCCAGCAGCTTCAACGGATACAATGAGCAGTTCTTC. Protein: CASSFNGYNEQFF. V usage is TRBV11-1 and J usage is TRBJ2-1; D uncertain. This CDR3 region has 13 residues. The V and J ends lost 3 bases and 4 bases respectively, with 7 bases between them. Germline V lookup: CDR1 SGHAT, CDR2 FQDESV (reference sequence).

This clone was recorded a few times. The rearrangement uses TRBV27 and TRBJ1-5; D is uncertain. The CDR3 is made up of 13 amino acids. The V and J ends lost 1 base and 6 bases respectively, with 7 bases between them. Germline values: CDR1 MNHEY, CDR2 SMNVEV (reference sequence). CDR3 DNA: TGTGCCAGCAGTTTATACGCCGGTCAGCCCCAGCATTTT. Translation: CASSLYAGQPQHF.

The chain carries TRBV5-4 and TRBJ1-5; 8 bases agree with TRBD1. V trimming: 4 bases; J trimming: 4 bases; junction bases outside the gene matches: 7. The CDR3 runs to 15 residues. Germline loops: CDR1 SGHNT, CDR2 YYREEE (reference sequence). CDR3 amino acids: CASSAGTGVNQPQHF. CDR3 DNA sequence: TGTGCCAGCAGCGCCGGGACAGGAGTAAATCAGCCCCAGCATTTT. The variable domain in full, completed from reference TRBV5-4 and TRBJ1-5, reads ETGVTQSPTHLIKTRGQQVTLRCSSQSGHNTVSWYQQALGQGPQFIFQYYREEENGRGNFPPRFSGLQFPNYSSELNVNALELDDSALYLCASSAGTGVNQPQHFGDGTRLSIL.

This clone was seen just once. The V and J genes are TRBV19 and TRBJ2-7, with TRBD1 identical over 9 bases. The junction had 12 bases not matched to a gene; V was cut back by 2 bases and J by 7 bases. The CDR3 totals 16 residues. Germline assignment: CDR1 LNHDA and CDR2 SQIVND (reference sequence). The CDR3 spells CASSINEGTGPVEQYF. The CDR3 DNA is TGTGCCAGTAGTATAAATGAAGGGACAGGGCCGGTGGAGCAGTACTTC. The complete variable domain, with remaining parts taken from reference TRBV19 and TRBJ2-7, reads DGGITQSPKYLFRKEGQNVTLSCEQNLNHDAMYWYRQDPGQGLRLIYYSQIVNDFQKGDIAEGYSVSREKKESFPLTVTSAQKNPTAFYLCASSINEGTGPVEQYFGPGTRLTVT.

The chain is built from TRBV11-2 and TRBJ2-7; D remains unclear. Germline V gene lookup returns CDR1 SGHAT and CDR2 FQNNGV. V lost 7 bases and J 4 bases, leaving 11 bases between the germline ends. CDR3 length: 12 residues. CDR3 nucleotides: TGTGCCAGCAACCGTCTTCCGTACGAGCAGTACTTC. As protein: CASNRLPYEQYF.

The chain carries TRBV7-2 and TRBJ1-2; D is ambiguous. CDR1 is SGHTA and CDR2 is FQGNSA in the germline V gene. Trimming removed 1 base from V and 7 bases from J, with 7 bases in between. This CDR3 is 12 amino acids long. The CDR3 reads CASSLDVSGYTF. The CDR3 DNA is TGTGCCAGCAGCTTAGACGTGAGTGGCTACACCTTC.

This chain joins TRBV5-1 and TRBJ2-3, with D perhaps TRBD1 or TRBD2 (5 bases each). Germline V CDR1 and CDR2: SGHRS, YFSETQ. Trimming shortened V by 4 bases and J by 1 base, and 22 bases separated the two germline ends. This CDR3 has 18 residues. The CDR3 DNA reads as TGCGCCAGCAGCCCGGCCCGGGGCGGGCTGCGGGGCACAGATACGCAGTATTTT. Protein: CASSPARGGLRGTDTQYF.

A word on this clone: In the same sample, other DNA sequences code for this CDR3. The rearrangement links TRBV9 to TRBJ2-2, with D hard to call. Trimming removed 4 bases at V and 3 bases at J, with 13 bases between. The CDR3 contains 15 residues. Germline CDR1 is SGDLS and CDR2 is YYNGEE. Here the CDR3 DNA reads TGTGCCAGCAGCCAAACATCCCGCGACACCGGGGAGCTGTTTTTT. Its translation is CASSQTSRDTGELFF.

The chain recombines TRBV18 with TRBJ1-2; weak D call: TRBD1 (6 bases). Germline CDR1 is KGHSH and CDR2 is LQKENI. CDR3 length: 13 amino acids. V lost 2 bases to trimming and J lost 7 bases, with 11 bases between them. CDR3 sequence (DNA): TGTGCCAGCTCACCAAGTCAGGGGTCTGGCTACACCTTC. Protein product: CASSPSQGSGYTF. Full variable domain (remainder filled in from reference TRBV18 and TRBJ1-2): NAGVMQNPRHLVRRRGQEARLRCSPMKGHSHVYWYRQLPEEGLKFMVYLQKENIIDESGMPKERFSAEFPKEGPSILRIQQVVRGDSAAYFCASSPSQGSGYTFGSGTRLTVV.